Many counts were recorded for the clone carrying this TCR beta chain. Its antigen is unidentified. The sample belongs to a study of molecular identifiers for immune sequencing clone quantification. Study-wide background: In replicates, RNA from around 20,000 or 100,000 naive CD8 cells was divided five ways and four parts were sequenced.

General observations from the study: Clonotypes topping 20 RNA copies carried over 97% of effector molecules but under 1% of naive ones.

The germline CDR1 and CDR2 sequences are SQVTM and ANQGSEA. Trimming took 2 bases from V and 4 from J, leaving 4 bases between them. CDR3 length: 11 amino acids. TCRdb fed the PCR reads into MiXCR, producing one record per CDR3 protein. The sample holds 80,000 to 95,000 distinct CDR3 sequences, around 20% seen once. Isolation of naive CD8 T cells was achieved by sorting on a CD8+CD4-CCR7+CD45RA+ phenotype. This chain links TRBV29-1 with TRBJ2-3; D is unclear. Specimen: naive CD8+ T cells from blood, with Jurkat cell RNA spiked in. The subset here: FACS-sorted CD8+CD4-CCR7+CD45RA+ naive T cells. The receptor was derived from a human donor in good health. Some libraries in this study had Jurkat cell RNA spiked in. The chain's CDR3 is CSVETPDTQYF. The DNA for the CDR3 is TGCAGCGTTGAAACCCCAGATACGCAGTATTTT.